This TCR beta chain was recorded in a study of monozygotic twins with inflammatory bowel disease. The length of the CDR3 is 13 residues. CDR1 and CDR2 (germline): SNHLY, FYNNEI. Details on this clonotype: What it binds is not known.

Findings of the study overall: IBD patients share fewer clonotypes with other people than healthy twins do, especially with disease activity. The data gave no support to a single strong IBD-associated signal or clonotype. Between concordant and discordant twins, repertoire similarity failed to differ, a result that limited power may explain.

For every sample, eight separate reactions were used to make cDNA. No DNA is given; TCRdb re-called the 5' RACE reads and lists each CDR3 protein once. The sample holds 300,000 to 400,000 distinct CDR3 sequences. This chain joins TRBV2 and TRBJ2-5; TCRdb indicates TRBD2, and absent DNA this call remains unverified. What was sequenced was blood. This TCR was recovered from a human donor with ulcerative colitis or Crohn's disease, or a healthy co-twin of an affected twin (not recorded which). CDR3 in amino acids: CASKRGDREVQYF.